The sequence of this TCR beta chain was determined in a study of CD8+CD57+ T cells in acquired aplastic anemia. The germline V gene has CDR1 ENHRY and CDR2 SYGVKD. The CDR3 covers 16 residues. Losses at the gene ends were 6 bases for V and 3 bases for J; bases not matched to a gene: 5. Sequenced patients had shown CD8+CD57+ cell expansion by flow cytometry. TCR beta VDJ and CDR3 profiling used genomic DNA as template. Each CDR3 protein is one row after TCRdb ran MiXCR on the reads. Of around 210,000 distinct CDR3 sequences listed, roughly two thirds were seen once; the top ten hold about 60%. Sequenced sample: sorted CD4+, CD8+, or CD8+CD57+ T cells (not recorded which) from PBMCs. This clonotype was sampled from a human donor with aplastic anemia. The chain combines TRBV10-3 with TRBJ2-1, with 13 bases identical to TRBD2. The CDR3 nucleotides are TGTGCCATCAGCAGCACTAGCGGGGGGGACTACAATGAGCAGTTCTTC. This translates into CAISSTSGGDYNEQFF.